Given below is one T cell receptor beta chain in context. Its antigen remains unidentified. One heparinised draw, averaging about 116 mL, was taken per donor. The authors sorted CD4+ naive, central memory, regulatory and stem cell-like memory cells via CD45RO/CCR7/CD25/CD127/CD95/CD27. This specimen comes from a study of beta chain features in type 1 diabetes. The study's findings and limits: Patients with Type 1 diabetes showed moderately but significantly shorter TCRB CDR3s in all four CD4+ subsets. There was a possibility that cDNA sequencing over-represented cells with high TCR expression. Relative to healthy donors, patients appeared to have naive, central memory and Treg TCRB repertoires that were more similar.

Every bit of the isolated RNA underwent reverse transcription, so sequencing read expressed TCRB transcripts. Profiling relied on immunoSEQ multiplex PCR, and the TCRdb table lists in-frame clones only, not all of them. The sample lists roughly 400,000 clones; around 10% were seen once. J lost 3 bases, V lost 4 bases, and 10 bases had no gene match. This CDR3 is built from 15 residues. Germline V lookup: CDR1 SQVTM, CDR2 ANQGSEA. The sequencing input was central memory CD4+ T cells from blood. The TCR was taken from a man aged 25 to 40 with type 1 diabetes. V usage is TRBV29-1 and J usage is TRBJ2-7; the match to TRBD2 covers 9 bases. The CDR3 loop is CSVVEVAGVVYEQYF. CDR3 DNA: TGCAGCGTTGTAGAGGTAGCGGGAGTAGTCTACGAGCAGTACTTC.